This TCR beta chain was obtained from a study of shared clonotypes between healthy human individuals. Study context: Each donor's CD8 memory used one plate, CD8 naive two, each CD4 subset three. Study results and caveats: Represented diversity (both genetic and exposure-history) was limited by the small number of donors. Sampling was confined to blood; repertoires within tissues likely differ.

TCRdb's table, derived via immunoSEQ multiplex PCR, lists solely in-frame clones and lacks some. The profile covers about 2 million clones, with roughly 95% appearing a single time and 0.9% to 1.3% taken by the ten largest. The table lists this clone with a count of one. Its target is unknown. CD45RO-negative CD8 cells positively selected for CCR7 made up the naive population, which excluded terminally differentiated effector memory CD45RA+ cells. What was sequenced was naive CD8+ T cells sorted from blood. The clonotype was recovered from a man between 18 and 35 years old in good health.

CDR3 DNA: TGTGCCTGGATCAATCCTCGGACAGGGCCCAACCGGGAGACCCAGTACTTC. It encodes CAWINPRTGPNRETQYF. The chain has TRBV30 and TRBJ2-5; 8 bases map to TRBD1. Germline V gene lookup returns CDR1 GTSNPN and CDR2 SVGIG (reference sequence). The CDR3 totals 17 residues. With 4 bases clipped from V and 5 bases from J, the junction kept 18 bases outside the gene matches.